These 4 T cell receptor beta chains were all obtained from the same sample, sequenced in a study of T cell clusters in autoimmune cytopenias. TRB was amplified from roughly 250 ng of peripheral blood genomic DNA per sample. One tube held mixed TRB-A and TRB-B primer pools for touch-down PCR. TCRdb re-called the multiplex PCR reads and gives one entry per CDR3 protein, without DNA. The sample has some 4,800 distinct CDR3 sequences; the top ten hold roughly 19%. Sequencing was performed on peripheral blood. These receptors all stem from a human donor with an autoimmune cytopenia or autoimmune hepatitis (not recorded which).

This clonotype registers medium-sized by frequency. CDR3 residues: CASSYSGRWETQYF. The chain combines TRBV6-5 with TRBJ2-5. The CDR3 spans 14 residues. The germline CDR1 and CDR2 sequences are MNHEY and SVGAGI.

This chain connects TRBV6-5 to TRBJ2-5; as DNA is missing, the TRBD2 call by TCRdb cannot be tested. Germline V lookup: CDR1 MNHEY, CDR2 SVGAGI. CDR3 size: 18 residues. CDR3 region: CASSSLRGGGPQQETQYF.

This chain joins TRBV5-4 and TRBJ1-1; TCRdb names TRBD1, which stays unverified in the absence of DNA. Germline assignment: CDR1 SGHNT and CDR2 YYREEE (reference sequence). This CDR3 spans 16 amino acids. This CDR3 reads CASSLPGQGGGTEAFF.

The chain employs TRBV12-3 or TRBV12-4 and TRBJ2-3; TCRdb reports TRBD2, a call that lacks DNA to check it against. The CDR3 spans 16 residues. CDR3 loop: CASSASGGAVTDTQYF.